These T cell receptor beta chains were read from a single sample in a study of siplizumab effects on memory and regulatory T cells. Profiled with immunoSEQ multiplex PCR; TCRdb holds only in-frame clones, not every one. The sample lists 85,000 to 130,000 clones; about 91% were seen once. Input material: Tregs sorted from blood. The receptors derive from a human donor in good health. The CDR3 runs from the conserved cysteine through the conserved F or W. A D gene is named only where the DNA matches it firmly. Clone size, where shown, is once, few, many, or a class for clones that have expanded.

clone_size | j_call | v_call | d_call | cdr3_nt | cdr3_aa
. | TRBJ2-1 | TRBV19 | TRBD2 | TGTGCCAGTACCAGGTGGACTAGCGGGTACAATGAGCAGTTCTTC | CASTRWTSGYNEQFF
. | TRBJ2-7 | TRBV5-1 | . | TGCGCCAGCAGCGGCGGGGTGGGCATGGACGAGCAGTACTTC | CASSGGVGMDEQYF
few | TRBJ2-2 | TRBV6-1 | . | TGTGCCAGCAGCGGGATTAACACCGGGGAGCTGTTTTTT | CASSGINTGELFF
. | TRBJ2-3 | TRBV5-6 | . | TGTGCCAGCAGCCTGGGTTTCACAGATACGCAGTATTTT | CASSLGFTDTQYF
. | TRBJ2-5 | TRBV5-1 | . | TGCGCCAGCAGCCGTGGGATCCAGGGCGGTGAGACCCAGTACTTC | CASSRGIQGGETQYF
. | TRBJ2-5 | TRBV10-2 | . | TGCGCCAGCAGCCCACTGACAGCTCAAGAGACCCAGTACTTC | CASSPLTAQETQYF
. | TRBJ2-5 | TRBV28 | . | TGTGCCAGCAGTCGAGACGGCAGGTTGACCCAGTACTTC | CASSRDGRLTQYF
. | TRBJ2-7 | TRBV7-2 | . | TGTGCCAGCAGCCGCCCGACAGCCTCGCTCGAGCAGTACTTC | CASSRPTASLEQYF
. | TRBJ2-7 | TRBV18 | TRBD2 | TGTGCCAGCTCACCACAGGGACTAGAGACCTACGAGCAGTACTTC | CASSPQGLETYEQYF
. | TRBJ2-1 | TRBV5-1 | . | TGCGCCAGCAGCTTGTTTGGTTCCAGCTCCTACAATGAGCAGTTCTTC | CASSLFGSSSYNEQFF
. | TRBJ2-5 | TRBV5-1 | TRBD1 | TGCGCCAGCAGCGACAGGGTTTCAGAGACCCAGTACTTC | CASSDRVSETQYF
. | TRBJ2-3 | TRBV27 | TRBD1 | TGTGCCAGCAAAAGGGGGCCCTTAGATACGCAGTATTTT | CASKRGPLDTQYF
. | TRBJ1-5 | TRBV29-1 | . | TGCAGCGTTGGCGATTGGGGTCAGCCCCAGCATTTT | CSVGDWGQPQHF
. | TRBJ2-1 | TRBV27 | TRBD2 | TGTGCCAGTAAAGATGGACTAGCGGGATTACATGAGCAGTTCTTC | CASKDGLAGLHEQFF
. | TRBJ2-1 | TRBV28 | TRBD2 | TGTGCCAGCAGTTTATCCGGGACTAGCGGGATCAATGAGCAGTTCTTC | CASSLSGTSGINEQFF
. | TRBJ2-7 | TRBV11-2 | . | TGTGCCAGCAGCTTGGGTAGCATTTACGAGCAGTACTTC | CASSLGSIYEQYF
. | TRBJ2-6 | TRBV28 | . | TGTGCCAGCAGTTTTACAGCGGGGGCCAACGTCCTGACTTTC | CASSFTAGANVLTF
. | TRBJ1-1 | TRBV5-1 | TRBD1 | TGCGCCAGCAGCCCGGGGACAGCAAACACTGAAGCTTTCTTT | CASSPGTANTEAFF
once | TRBJ2-2 | TRBV10-1 | . | TGCGCCAGCAGCTCGGGGCAGAACACCGGGGAGCTGTTTTTT | CASSSGQNTGELFF
. | TRBJ1-2 | TRBV19 | TRBD1 | TGTGCCAGTAGTTCCCGGACAGGGGACCTCTATGGCTACACCTTC | CASSSRTGDLYGYTF
. | TRBJ2-2 | TRBV10-3 | . | TGTGCCATCCAAGAGAACACCGGGGAGCTGTTTTTT | CAIQENTGELFF
. | TRBJ2-2 | TRBV11-2 | TRBD2 | TGTGCCAGCAGCTTCGCGGGAGCGGCCGGGGAGCTGCTTTTT | CASSFAGAAGELLF
. | TRBJ2-7 | TRBV10-2 | . | TGCGCCAGCAGTGACATAGACGAGCAGTACTTC | CASSDIDEQYF
. | TRBJ1-1 | TRBV19 | . | TGTGCCAGTAGCAGAATTCCCTCTGAAGCTTTCTTT | CASSRIPSEAFF
. | TRBJ2-2 | TRBV4-1 | TRBD1 | TGCGCCAGCGCCGGGACAGGGTTTTTGGCCGGGGAGCTGTTTTTT | CASAGTGFLAGELFF
. | TRBJ2-1 | TRBV29-1 | TRBD2 | TGCAGCGTGGCCCCGGGACTAGCGGGAGGTGGTCTGTTCTTC | CSVAPGLAGGGLFF
. | TRBJ2-1 | TRBV5-4 | . | TGTGCCAGCAGCTCCCCTCTGAGCTCCTACAATGAGCAGTTCTTC | CASSSPLSSYNEQFF
. | TRBJ1-1 | TRBV7-8 | . | TGTGCCAGCAGCTTATATCGTCAGAACACTGAAGCTTTCTTT | CASSLYRQNTEAFF
. | TRBJ2-3 | TRBV5-1 | . | TGCGCCAGCAGCCAAGGGGGTCGGGGTCACACAGATACGCAGTATTTT | CASSQGGRGHTDTQYF
. | TRBJ2-2 | TRBV5-1 | . | TGCGCCAGCAGCTCCCCCGGGGAGCTGTTTTTT | CASSSPGELFF
. | TRBJ1-2 | TRBV6-6 | . | TGTGCCAGCAGTGAGGCTATTTGGGGAAATTATGGCTACACCTTC | CASSEAIWGNYGYTF
. | TRBJ2-5 | TRBV5-1 | . | TGCGCCAGCAGCAAAACCGGGACCCCGAGGACCCAGTACTTC | CASSKTGTPRTQYF
. | TRBJ2-2 | TRBV18 | . | TGTGCCAGCTCACCACGGTTAAGGTTCGGGGAGCTGTTTTTT | CASSPRLRFGELFF
once | TRBJ2-5 | TRBV19 | . | TGTGCCAGTAGTATGCTCCGGACCCAGTACTTC | CASSMLRTQYF
. | TRBJ2-7 | TRBV18 | . | TGTGCCAGCACCGGTGGTCGGGACGCCTACGAGCAGTACTTC | CASTGGRDAYEQYF
. | TRBJ2-7 | TRBV6-1 | TRBD1 | TGTGCCAGCAGTGAACAGGGGGTGTCCTACGAGCAGTACTTC | CASSEQGVSYEQYF
. | TRBJ2-5 | TRBV18 | TRBD2 | TGTGCCAGCTCACCACCGGGAGGGTTGGAGACCCAGTACTTC | CASSPPGGLETQYF
. | TRBJ1-5 | TRBV5-6 | . | TGTGCCAGCAGGGGCCAGCCCCAGCATTTT | CASRGQPQHF
. | TRBJ2-7 | TRBV10-3 | TRBD2 | TGTGCCAGCAAGCGGGAGGCGACCTCCTACGAGCAGTACTTC | CASKREATSYEQYF
. | TRBJ1-4 | TRBV7-9 | TRBD1 | TGTGCCAGCAGCTTAGGGGCGGGACAGGGGAATGAAAAACTGTTTTTT | CASSLGAGQGNEKLFF
once | TRBJ2-1 | TRBV7-7 | . | TGTGCTAGCAGCTTAGGGCTAGAACTCCACAATGAGCAGTTCTTC | CASSLGLELHNEQFF
. | TRBJ2-7 | TRBV6-1 | . | TGTGCCAGCAGTGACGTGAGGGGGAACGAGCAGTACTTC | CASSDVRGNEQYF
. | TRBJ2-3 | TRBV29-1 | . | TGCAGCGTGGTGAGGGATACAGATACGCAGTATTTT | CSVVRDTDTQYF
. | TRBJ2-7 | TRBV7-9 | . | TGTGCCAGCCAATCCCGCGGCGAGCAGTACTTC | CASQSRGEQYF
. | TRBJ2-7 | TRBV29-1 | . | TGCAGCGTTGTTGCCGGGGGAACTCCCTACGAGCAGTACTTC | CSVVAGGTPYEQYF
. | TRBJ2-7 | TRBV14 | . | TGTGCCAGCAGCCGCACCGGCCCTACCTACGAGCAGTACTTC | CASSRTGPTYEQYF
. | TRBJ2-1 | TRBV9 | TRBD1 | TGTGCCAGCAGCGCCTCCCCAGGGGGTTTCATGAATGAGCAGTTCTTC | CASSASPGGFMNEQFF
few | TRBJ2-3 | TRBV7-6 | . | TGTGCCAGCAGCTTAGGGGGACTACGGGGGGCCTCGGCGCAGTATTTT | CASSLGGLRGASAQYF
. | TRBJ1-5 | TRBV18 | . | TGTGCCAGCGCTGTTGGGCGCGATCAGCCCCAGCATTTT | CASAVGRDQPQHF
. | TRBJ1-5 | TRBV18 | . | TGTGCCAGCTCACCAGCGAGATCAGATAGCAATCAGCCCCAGCATTTT | CASSPARSDSNQPQHF
. | TRBJ2-3 | TRBV5-1 | . | TGCGCCAGCAGCTTGGAGCGGATCCCAGATACGCAGTATTTT | CASSLERIPDTQYF